This T cell receptor beta chain was identified in a study of T-cell reconstitution after alpha-beta-depleted transplantation in children. CDR1 is SGHRS, CDR2 YFSETQ, per germline. V shed 5 bases and J shed 7 bases, with 15 bases lying between them. The CDR3 covers 14 residues. For TCRbeta, the library was prepared with unique molecular identifiers. TCRdb ran MiXCR on the PCR reads and lists one entry per CDR3 protein. The table shows 200,000 to 250,000 distinct CDR3 sequences, with approximately 9% occurring only once. This receptor was obtained from a human donor who donated a stem cell graft to a child with acute lymphoblastic leukemia. The chain joins TRBV5-1 to TRBJ1-4; tentatively, D is TRBD1 (5 bases). The sequences come from PBMCs from the stem cell graft donor, collected from the stem cell graft. The chain's CDR3 is CASRVSRATEKLFF. In DNA, the CDR3 is TGCGCCAGCAGGGTGAGCAGGGCTACTGAAAAACTGTTTTTT.